This is a list of T cell receptor beta chains from one sample in a study of cytomegalovirus exposure and HLA in healthy donors. This table comes from immunoSEQ multiplex PCR, and its TCRdb copy is limited to in-frame clones, with some not included. The data hold 200,000 or so clones, with 65% to 85% observed a single time. The sequencing sample was made of PBMCs. These receptors came from a woman under 40 in good health and CMV-seropositive. Each CDR3 is given with its conserved first and last residue. Fields, in order: clone size, J gene, CDR3 length, V gene, D gene, CDR3 DNA, CDR3 protein. The D gene is left open where the match is weak. The size of a clone is reported for some rows only, either as once, few or many, or as a class for expanded clones.

once | TRBJ2-1 | 13 | TRBV5-4 | . | TGTGCCAGCAGCTTGGGAGCCTACAATGAGCAGTTCTTC | CASSLGAYNEQFF
few | TRBJ2-2 | 16 | TRBV21-1 | . | TGTGCCAGCAGCAAAGCGGGCCGGGGTACGACCGGGGAGCTGTTTTTT | CASSKAGRGTTGELFF
. | TRBJ2-3 | 14 | TRBV11-1 | . | TGTGCCAGCAGCTTGGGCTACTTCTCAGATACGCAGTATTTT | CASSLGYFSDTQYF
. | TRBJ2-7 | 12 | TRBV15 | . | TGTGCCACCAGCACGGACACCTACGAGCAGTACTTC | CATSTDTYEQYF
. | TRBJ2-2 | 13 | TRBV6-5 | . | TGTGCCAGCAGGGCCATCGGGACCGGGGAGCTGTTTTTT | CASRAIGTGELFF
. | TRBJ2-7 | 15 | TRBV5-1 | . | TGCGCCAGCAGCTTGGGACAGGCCCTTGCCTACGAGCAGTACTTC | CASSLGQALAYEQYF
. | TRBJ2-5 | 15 | TRBV5-1 | TRBD2 | TGCGCCAGCAGCTTCGATGGGACTAGCCAAGAGACCCAGTACTTC | CASSFDGTSQETQYF
. | TRBJ2-1 | 18 | TRBV7-9 | TRBD2 | TGTGCCAGCAGCTTAGCGTCACTAGCGGGGGAGACCTACAATGAGCAGTTCTTC | CASSLASLAGETYNEQFF
. | TRBJ2-7 | 17 | TRBV7-8 | . | TGTGCCAGCAGCCGTGGGTCTTCCGGGAGAGACATCTACGAGCAGTACTTC | CASSRGSSGRDIYEQYF
. | TRBJ1-2 | 13 | TRBV2 | . | TGTGCCAGCAGTTCGGGGTTTAACTATGGCTACACCTTC | CASSSGFNYGYTF
. | TRBJ2-7 | 15 | TRBV15 | . | TGTGCCACCAGCAGAGAGGCGGAATACTCCTACGAGCAGTACTTC | CATSREAEYSYEQYF
. | TRBJ1-1 | 15 | TRBV6-5 | TRBD1 | TGTGCCAGCAGTTACTTAAAGGACAGGCGTGGGGAAGCTTTCTTT | CASSYLKDRRGEAFF
. | TRBJ1-1 | 14 | TRBV19 | . | TGTGCCAGTAGTACCTCAGTCAAGAACACTGAAGCTTTCTTT | CASSTSVKNTEAFF
few | TRBJ2-5 | 15 | TRBV27 | . | TGTGCCAGCAGTTTGACCCGGGGGGCCCAAGAGACCCAGTACTTC | CASSLTRGAQETQYF
. | TRBJ2-7 | 14 | TRBV19 | TRBD2 | TGTGCCAGTAGATCAAGCGGGAGGCAGATGGAGCAGTACTTC | CASRSSGRQMEQYF
few | TRBJ2-4 | 18 | TRBV21-1 | . | TGTGCCAGCAGCAAAGAGGGATTTAGCGGAATAGCCAAAAACATTCAGTACTTC | CASSKEGFSGIAKNIQYF
. | TRBJ1-2 | 11 | TRBV5-6 | TRBD1 | TGTGCCAGCAGCCTGGACAGGGTCGTGACCTTC | CASSLDRVVTF
once | TRBJ2-1 | 16 | TRBV5-4 | . | TGTGCCAGCAGCCCAGCGGACGGAAGCTCCTACAATGAGCAGTTCTTC | CASSPADGSSYNEQFF
. | TRBJ2-1 | 17 | TRBV5-6 | TRBD1 | TGTGCCAGCAGCTTGGCCCTGGGACAGGGGGCGCGGAATGAGCAGTTCTTC | CASSLALGQGARNEQFF
. | TRBJ2-5 | 14 | TRBV5-1 | TRBD1 | TGCGCCAGCAGCGGACAGGGCGACCAAGAGACCCAGTACTTC | CASSGQGDQETQYF
. | TRBJ2-6 | 16 | TRBV11-1 | TRBD1 | TGTGCCAGCAGCTTACACAGGGGGCCTGGGGCCAACGTCCTGACTTTC | CASSLHRGPGANVLTF
. | TRBJ2-5 | 17 | TRBV5-1 | TRBD2 | TGCGCCAGCAGCACGGGACTAGCGGGGGGTTACCAAGAGACCCAGTACTTC | CASSTGLAGGYQETQYF
. | TRBJ1-1 | 14 | TRBV6-5 | . | TGTGCCAGCAACCCGCGGGGATGGGGCACTGAAGCTTTCTTT | CASNPRGWGTEAFF
. | TRBJ2-3 | 18 | TRBV7-6 | TRBD2 | TGTGCCAGCAGCTTAATTCTGGCTAGCGGGGACACGGCAGATACGCAGTATTTT | CASSLILASGDTADTQYF
. | TRBJ2-2 | 13 | TRBV7-9 | . | TGTGCCAGCTTCGGGAGCAACACCGGGGAGCTGTTTTTT | CASFGSNTGELFF
. | TRBJ2-3 | 16 | TRBV6-5 | . | TGTGCCAGCAGTTACCTCCTCTCACGAGTCCCAGATACGCAGTATTTT | CASSYLLSRVPDTQYF
few | TRBJ2-1 | 18 | TRBV4-1 | . | TGCGCCAGCAGCCAAGATCCCTCCGGGACATTCACGAACAATGAGCAGTTCTTC | CASSQDPSGTFTNNEQFF
. | TRBJ2-2 | 16 | TRBV4-1 | TRBD2 | TGCGCCAGCAGCCCGCTCGGGGGGGCGGTCACCGGGGAGCTGTTTTTT | CASSPLGGAVTGELFF
. | TRBJ2-5 | 13 | TRBV5-1 | TRBD2 | TGCGCCAGCAGCATCCTAGCGGAAGAGACCCAGTACTTC | CASSILAEETQYF
. | TRBJ1-3 | 17 | TRBV5-1 | . | TGCGCCAGCAGCCCCGGAGCCCAGATGAGCTCTGGAAACACCATATATTTT | CASSPGAQMSSGNTIYF
. | TRBJ2-7 | 15 | TRBV28 | TRBD1 | TGTGCCAGCAGATCCACCGGGGACAGCACCTACGAGCAGTACTTC | CASRSTGDSTYEQYF
. | TRBJ1-2 | 14 | TRBV12-5 | . | TGTGCTAGTGGTTTGGGTGGGGCAGGTCGCCTCTACACCTTC | CASGLGGAGRLYTF
. | TRBJ1-1 | 14 | TRBV9 | . | TGTGCCAGCAGCGCCCTCGGTATGAACACTGAAGCTTTCTTT | CASSALGMNTEAFF
few | TRBJ2-7 | 16 | TRBV28 | TRBD2 | TGTGCCAGCACCATTTTCCTCGGGACTAGCTCCTACGAGCAGTACTTC | CASTIFLGTSSYEQYF
. | TRBJ2-7 | 17 | TRBV5-1 | TRBD2 | TGCGCCAGCAGCTTTTCGCCGTCAAGCGGGAGTAGCAACGAGCAGTACTTC | CASSFSPSSGSSNEQYF
once | TRBJ1-1 | 12 | TRBV18 | TRBD1 | TGTGCCAGCTCACTGACAGGGACTGAAGCTTTCTTT | CASSLTGTEAFF
. | TRBJ2-2 | 13 | TRBV28 | . | TGTGCCAGCACCTCCAAGGCGGTAGGGGAGCTGTTTTTT | CASTSKAVGELFF
. | TRBJ2-5 | 17 | TRBV4-3 | TRBD2 | TGCGCCAGCAGCGGGGGTGTGCGCGTGCGGGGGGTGGAGACCCAGTACTTC | CASSGGVRVRGVETQYF